This passage covers 26 T cell receptor beta chains from one sample sequenced in a study of radiotherapy plus CTLA-4 blockade in lung cancer. Sequenced by immunoSEQ multiplex PCR; TCRdb stores in-frame clones only, minus some. The data contain around 99,000 clones, approximately 86% of them singletons. The sequencing here drew on peripheral blood, taken from a patient treated with radiotherapy plus ipilimumab. All receptors derive from a human donor with non-small cell lung cancer that progressed on radiotherapy plus ipilimumab.

The chain links TRBV7-2 to TRBJ2-1; a weak D match, TRBD1 (6 bases). V lost 5 bases and J 5 bases, leaving 13 bases between the germline ends. Per germline, CDR1 SGHTA and CDR2 FQGNSA. CDR3 length equals 14 residues. The CDR3 loop is CASSPGAGDNEQFF. Written as DNA, the CDR3 is TGTGCCAGCAGCCCAGGGGCAGGGGACAATGAGCAGTTCTTC.

This rearrangement joins TRBV29-1 to TRBJ2-7; 12 bases align to TRBD2. The CDR3 spans 15 residues. Looked up from germline, CDR1 is SQVTM and CDR2 is ANQGSEA. After removal of 8 bases from V and 1 base from J, the junction contained 9 bases not matched to a gene. For the CDR3, the DNA is TGCAGCCAAACTAGCGGGAGGTCTTGGTCCTACGAGCAGTACTTC. It codes for CSQTSGRSWSYEQYF.

A note on this clone: Different DNA sequences within this sample yield the same CDR3. The rearrangement joins TRBV2 to TRBJ2-5; D gene ambiguous. Trimming pared 6 bases from V and 2 bases from J, leaving 10 bases between. CDR1 SNHLY and CDR2 FYNNEI come from the germline V gene. The CDR3 totals 13 residues. This CDR3 is CASRRTEQETQYF. As DNA, the CDR3 is TGTGCCAGCAGAAGGACGGAACAAGAGACCCAGTACTTC. Looking up the rest from reference TRBV2 and TRBJ2-5 gives the full variable domain: EPEVTQTPSHQVTQMGQEVILRCVPISNHLYFYWYRQILGQKVEFLVSFYNNEISEKSEIFDDQFSVERPDGSNFTLKIRSTKLEDSAMYFCASRRTEQETQYFGPGTRLLVL.

The V and J genes are TRBV29-1 and TRBJ2-7; 10 bases match TRBD1. With V trimmed by 5 bases and J by 1 base, 2 bases remained unmatched. The length of the CDR3 is 13 residues. The germline V gene has CDR1 SQVTM and CDR2 ANQGSEA. CDR3 sequence (DNA): TGCAGCGTTTCGGACAGGGGGTCCTACGAGCAGTACTTC. Encoded protein: CSVSDRGSYEQYF.

The chain combines TRBV7-8 with TRBJ2-2; TRBD2 aligns across 9 bases. The J segment lost 4 bases and the V segment lost 1 base, leaving 4 bases of the junction unmatched. The CDR3 is made up of 16 amino acids. Germline V gene sequence: CDR1 SGHVS, CDR2 FQNEAQ. CDR3 protein: CASSLGAGGTTGELFF. Here the CDR3 DNA reads TGTGCCAGCAGCTTAGGGGCGGGAGGGACCACCGGGGAGCTGTTTTTT. The whole variable domain, filled in from reference TRBV7-8 and TRBJ2-2, reads GAGVSQSPRYKVAKRGQDVALRCDPISGHVSLFWYQQALGQGPEFLTYFQNEAQLDKSGLPSDRFFAERPEGSVSTLKIQRTQQEDSAVYLCASSLGAGGTTGELFFGEGSRLTVL.

The chain employs TRBV6-1 and TRBJ2-2, with 9 bases aligning to TRBD2. J lost 7 bases, V lost 8 bases, and 8 bases had no gene match. The V gene's germline CDR1 is MNHNS and CDR2 SASEGT. This CDR3 comprises 14 residues. As DNA, the CDR3 is TGTGCCAGCGGGGGACTAGCTCTCAGCGGGGAGCTGTTTTTT. Amino acids: CASGGLALSGELFF.

The J gene is TRBJ2-5, the V gene TRBV29-1; D gene ambiguous. V lost 4 bases and J lost 5, with 17 bases in between. Per the germline V gene, CDR1 is SQVTM and CDR2 is ANQGSEA. This CDR3 comprises 14 residues. CDR3 in amino acids: CSVVGRAQVETQYF. CDR3 DNA sequence: TGCAGCGTTGTCGGTAGAGCTCAAGTGGAGACCCAGTACTTC.

The chain uses TRBV5-1 and TRBJ2-2, with D maybe TRBD1 (6 bases). This CDR3 spans 16 amino acids. Trimming shortened V by 5 bases and J by 4 bases, and 18 bases separated the two germline ends. The V gene's germline CDR1 is SGHRS and CDR2 YFSETQ. The CDR3 nucleotides read TGCGCCAGCAGGCAGACATCAGGGGCGGGCACCGGGGAGCTGTTTTTT. Protein: CASRQTSGAGTGELFF.

The chain uses TRBV19 and TRBJ2-5; D remains unclear. Germline V gene lookup returns CDR1 LNHDA and CDR2 SQIVND (reference sequence). V was cut by 3 bases and J by 5 bases, with 16 bases left in between. This CDR3 region has 15 residues. In DNA, the CDR3 is TGTGCCAGTAGTATTGCCCATTCCGTAGGGGAGACCCAGTACTTC. This codes for CASSIAHSVGETQYF.

DNA for the CDR3: TGCGCCAGCAGGGGACAGGCCGCACAAGAGACCCAGTACTTC. Residues: CASRGQAAQETQYF. V usage is TRBV5-1 and J usage is TRBJ2-5; TRBD1 matches 8 bases. V shed 5 bases and J 2 bases; nucleotides not matched to a gene: 5. The CDR3 runs 14 residues. Germline assignment: CDR1 SGHRS and CDR2 YFSETQ.

The count of this clone is one. This rearrangement joins TRBV2 to TRBJ2-1; weak D call: TRBD2 (6 bases). In germline, CDR1 is SNHLY, CDR2 FYNNEI. The V and J ends lost 7 bases and 0 bases respectively, with 10 bases between them. The length of the CDR3 is 14 residues. The CDR3 DNA follows: TGTGCCAGCATGCGGGACCGCTCCTACAATGAGCAGTTCTTC. Its translation is CASMRDRSYNEQFF.

This clone was detected once. The CDR3, as DNA: TGCGCCAGCAGCTTGCGGAGCTCCTACAATGAGCAGTTCTTC. This codes for CASSLRSSYNEQFF. This chain joins TRBV5-1 and TRBJ2-1; no firm D call. The CDR3 covers 14 residues. In germline, CDR1 is SGHRS, CDR2 YFSETQ. Trimming removed 1 base from V and 0 bases from J, with 5 bases in between. Full variable domain (rest looked up from reference TRBV5-1 and TRBJ2-1): KAGVTQTPRYLIKTRGQQVTLSCSPISGHRSVSWYQQTPGQGLQFLFEYFSETQRNKGNFPGRFSGRQFSNSRSEMNVSTLELGDSALYLCASSLRSSYNEQFFGPGTRLTVL.

The chain links TRBV11-2 to TRBJ2-5, with TRBD2 as a possible D gene (5 bases). V was cut by 4 bases and J by 3 bases, with 9 bases left in between. The CDR3 totals 13 residues. Germline V lookup: CDR1 SGHAT, CDR2 FQNNGV. DNA for the CDR3: TGTGCCAGCAGCTCTCAGCGGAAAGAGACCCAGTACTTC. Translating it yields CASSSQRKETQYF.

The V and J genes are TRBV12-5 and TRBJ1-5; D call uncertain. The V gene's germline CDR1 is LGHNT and CDR2 FRNRAP. This CDR3 region has 14 residues. V was shortened by 4 bases and J by 7 bases, with 14 bases between the two germline ends. The CDR3 DNA reads TGTGCTAGTGGTTCAGACTCCTCTTCCCAGCCCCAGCATTTT. Encoded protein: CASGSDSSSQPQHF.

V is TRBV5-1 and J is TRBJ1-1; D might be TRBD1 (5 bases). Between the trimmed V and J ends, which lost 0 bases and 6 bases, there was a span of 12 bases. From germline, CDR1 is SGHRS and CDR2 YFSETQ. The CDR3 runs to 14 residues. The CDR3 DNA sequence: TGCGCCAGCAGCTTGGGCAGGGTGGGCGCTGAAGCTTTCTTT. It translates to CASSLGRVGAEAFF.

The chain combines TRBV9 with TRBJ2-2; weak D call: TRBD1 (6 bases). The V gene's germline CDR1 is SGDLS and CDR2 YYNGEE. With 0 bases removed from V and 3 bases from J, the gap between germline ends came to 12 bases. This CDR3 region has 16 residues. CDR3 loop: CASSVGPGAYTGELFF. CDR3 nucleotide sequence: TGTGCCAGCAGCGTAGGCCCAGGGGCTTACACCGGGGAGCTGTTTTTT.

V gene TRBV4-1 combines with J gene TRBJ2-3; D uncertain. The germline V and J ends were trimmed by 1 base and 0 bases, with 11 bases remaining between them. Germline CDR1 MGHRA, CDR2 YSYEKL. This CDR3 region has 16 residues. CDR3 loop: CASSQGRLSSTDTQYF. The CDR3, as DNA: TGCGCCAGCAGCCAAGGTCGATTATCTAGCACAGATACGCAGTATTTT.

Concerning this clone itself: The junction does not match germline at one end; this may be a read error. This chain joins TRBV5-1 and TRBJ1-3; 9 nucleotides line up with TRBD1. CDR1 is SGHRS, CDR2 YFSETQ, per germline. The CDR3 covers 16 residues. CDR3 protein: CASGLGQGGSGNTIYF. CDR3 bases: TGCGCCAGCGGCTTGGGACAGGGAGGATCTGGAAACACCATATATTTT.

The chain uses TRBV7-3 and TRBJ1-1; 8 positions agree with TRBD1. The V gene end was trimmed by 3 bases and the J gene end by 2 bases; junction bases not matched to a gene: 5. The CDR3 consists of 15 residues. Germline V CDR1 and CDR2: SGHTA, FQGTGA. CDR3 region: CASSLAGGSNTEAFF. The CDR3 region has the DNA TGTGCCAGCAGCTTGGCAGGGGGCTCCAACACTGAAGCTTTCTTT. Combining the CDR3 with reference TRBV7-3 and TRBJ1-1 gives the whole variable domain GAGVSQTPSNKVTEKGKYVELRCDPISGHTALYWYRQSLGQGPEFLIYFQGTGAADDSGLPNDRFFAVRPEGSVSTLKIQRTERGDSAVYLCASSLAGGSNTEAFFGQGTRLTVV.

The chain employs TRBV7-8 and TRBJ1-1; D is ambiguous. The CDR3 covers 14 residues. The V end was cut by 0 bases, the J end by 5 bases, with 10 bases between. Germline-derived CDR1 and CDR2 are SGHVS and FQNEAQ. CDR3 sequence: CASSLARSGTEAFF. CDR3 DNA: TGTGCCAGCAGCTTAGCTCGGTCGGGTACTGAAGCTTTCTTT.

The CDR3 loop is CASSQEPGLAGGQYF. Here the CDR3 DNA reads TGCGCCAGCAGCCAAGAACCGGGACTAGCGGGCGGCCAGTACTTC. This chain joins TRBV4-1 and TRBJ2-5; 12 bases agree with TRBD2. The CDR3 is 15 residues long. The V gene's germline CDR1 is MGHRA and CDR2 YSYEKL. V lost 0 bases and J lost 10; bases outside the gene matches: 6.

The chain links TRBV2 to TRBJ2-1; D may correspond to TRBD1 or TRBD2 (6 bases each). CDR3 length: 16 amino acids. From germline, CDR1 is SNHLY and CDR2 FYNNEI. With 6 bases removed from V and 0 bases from J, the gap between germline ends came to 15 bases. The DNA of the CDR3 is TGTGCCAGCAGGGCATCGGGGGCGAACTCCTACAATGAGCAGTTCTTC. Translated: CASRASGANSYNEQFF.

The J gene is TRBJ2-3, the V gene TRBV25-1; D not certain. The CDR3 is made up of 12 amino acids. V lost 8 bases, J lost 0 bases, and 6 bases lay in between. The V gene's germline CDR1 is MGHDK and CDR2 SYGVNS. CDR3 nucleotide sequence: TGTGCCAGCGATGGTAGCACAGATACGCAGTATTTT. Residues: CASDGSTDTQYF.

The rearrangement uses TRBV5-1 and TRBJ2-7, with 9 bases identical to TRBD2. CDR3 length equals 14 residues. With 2 bases clipped from V and 0 bases from J, the junction kept 0 bases outside the gene matches. Germline values: CDR1 SGHRS, CDR2 YFSETQ. CDR3 amino acids: CASSFSGSSYEQYF. The CDR3, as DNA: TGCGCCAGCAGCTTTAGCGGGAGCTCCTACGAGCAGTACTTC.

The chain carries TRBV9 and TRBJ2-2; 8 bases match TRBD1. V lost 2 bases to trimming and J lost 5 bases; unmatched junction nucleotides: 14. Looked up from germline, CDR1 is SGDLS and CDR2 is YYNGEE. This CDR3 has 18 amino acids. DNA of the CDR3: TGTGCCAGCAGCGTCCGTCGGGACAGGCGGAACTGGACCGGGGAGCTGTTTTTT. Encoded protein: CASSVRRDRRNWTGELFF.

The gene calls are TRBV5-1 and TRBJ1-1, with D unclear. V lost 1 base to trimming and J lost 2 bases, with 15 bases between them. The CDR3 totals 16 residues. CDR1 SGHRS and CDR2 YFSETQ come from the germline V gene. The CDR3 reads CASSLQTMGFNTEAFF. The CDR3 region has the DNA TGCGCCAGCAGCTTGCAAACGATGGGGTTCAACACTGAAGCTTTCTTT. Variable domain in full (rest from reference TRBV5-1 and TRBJ1-1): KAGVTQTPRYLIKTRGQQVTLSCSPISGHRSVSWYQQTPGQGLQFLFEYFSETQRNKGNFPGRFSGRQFSNSRSEMNVSTLELGDSALYLCASSLQTMGFNTEAFFGQGTRLTVV.